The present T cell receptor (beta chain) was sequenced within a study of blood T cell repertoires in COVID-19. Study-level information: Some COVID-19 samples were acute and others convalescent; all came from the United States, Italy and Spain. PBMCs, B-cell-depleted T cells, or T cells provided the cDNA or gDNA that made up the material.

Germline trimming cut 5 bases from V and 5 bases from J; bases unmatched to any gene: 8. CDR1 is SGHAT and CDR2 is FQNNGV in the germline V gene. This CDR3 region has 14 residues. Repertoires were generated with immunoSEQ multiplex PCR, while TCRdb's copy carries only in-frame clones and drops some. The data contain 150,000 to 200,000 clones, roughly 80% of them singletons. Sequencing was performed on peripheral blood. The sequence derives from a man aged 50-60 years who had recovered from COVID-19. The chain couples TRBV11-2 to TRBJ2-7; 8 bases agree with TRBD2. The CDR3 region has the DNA TGTGCCAGCAGCCAAGCGGGAGAGAGGGACGAGCAGTACTTC. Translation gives CASSQAGERDEQYF.